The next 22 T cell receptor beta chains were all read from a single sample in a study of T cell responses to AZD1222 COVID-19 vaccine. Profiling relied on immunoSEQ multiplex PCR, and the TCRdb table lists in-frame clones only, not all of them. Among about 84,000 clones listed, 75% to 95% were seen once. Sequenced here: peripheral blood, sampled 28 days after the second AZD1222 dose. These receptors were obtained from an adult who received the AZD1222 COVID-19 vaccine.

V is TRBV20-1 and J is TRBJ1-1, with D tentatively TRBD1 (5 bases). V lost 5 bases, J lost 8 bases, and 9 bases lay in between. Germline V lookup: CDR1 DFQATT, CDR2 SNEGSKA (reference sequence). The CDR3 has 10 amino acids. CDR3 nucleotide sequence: TGCAGTGCTCAGACAGAAGAAGCTTTCTTT. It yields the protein CSAQTEEAFF.

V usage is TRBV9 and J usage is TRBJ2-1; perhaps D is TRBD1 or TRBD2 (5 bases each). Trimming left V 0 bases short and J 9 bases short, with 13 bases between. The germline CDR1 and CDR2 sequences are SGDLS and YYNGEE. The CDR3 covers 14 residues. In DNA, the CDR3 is TGTGCCAGCAGCGTAGTAGCCAGGGAGTCTGAGCAGTTCTTC. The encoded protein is CASSVVARESEQFF. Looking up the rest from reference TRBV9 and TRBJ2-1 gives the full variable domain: DSGVTQTPKHLITATGQRVTLRCSPRSGDLSVYWYQQSLDQGLQFLIQYYNGEERAKGNILERFSAQQFPDLHSELNLSSLELGDSALYFCASSVVARESEQFFGPGTRLTVL.

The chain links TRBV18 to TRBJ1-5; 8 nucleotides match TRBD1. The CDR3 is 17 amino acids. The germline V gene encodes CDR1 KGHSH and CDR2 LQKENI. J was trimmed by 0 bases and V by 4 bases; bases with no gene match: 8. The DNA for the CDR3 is TGTGCCAGCTCACTCGACAGGGGCAGCGATAGCAATCAGCCCCAGCATTTT. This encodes CASSLDRGSDSNQPQHF.

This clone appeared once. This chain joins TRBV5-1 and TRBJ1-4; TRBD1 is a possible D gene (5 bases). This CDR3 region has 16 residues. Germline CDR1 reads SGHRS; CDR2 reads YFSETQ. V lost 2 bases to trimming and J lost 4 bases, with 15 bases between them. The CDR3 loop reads CASSFSAGDFNEKLFF. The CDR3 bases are TGCGCCAGCAGCTTCTCTGCGGGGGACTTTAATGAAAAACTGTTTTTT.

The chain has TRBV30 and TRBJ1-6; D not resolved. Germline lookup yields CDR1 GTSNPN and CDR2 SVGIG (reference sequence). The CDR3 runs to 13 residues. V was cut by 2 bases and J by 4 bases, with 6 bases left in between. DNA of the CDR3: TGTGCCTGGAGTTCGGGTTATAATTCACCCCTCCACTTT. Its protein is CAWSSGYNSPLHF.

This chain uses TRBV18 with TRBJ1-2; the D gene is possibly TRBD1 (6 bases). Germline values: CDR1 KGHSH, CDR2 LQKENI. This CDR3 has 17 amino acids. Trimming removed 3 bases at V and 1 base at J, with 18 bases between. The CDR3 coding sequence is TGTGCCAGCTCACCCCTCCGGGACATCTTCGGTAACTATGGCTACACCTTC. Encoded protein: CASSPLRDIFGNYGYTF.

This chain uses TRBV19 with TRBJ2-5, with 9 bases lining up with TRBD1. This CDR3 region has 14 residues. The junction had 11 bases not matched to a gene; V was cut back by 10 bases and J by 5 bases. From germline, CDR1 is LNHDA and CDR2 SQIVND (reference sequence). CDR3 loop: CATNDRGDKETQYF. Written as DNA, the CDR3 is TGTGCCACTAACGACAGGGGGGATAAGGAGACCCAGTACTTC.

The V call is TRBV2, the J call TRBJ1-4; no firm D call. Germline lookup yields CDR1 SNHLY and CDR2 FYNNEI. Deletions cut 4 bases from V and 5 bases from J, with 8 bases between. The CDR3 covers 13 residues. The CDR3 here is CASSGHLNEKLFF. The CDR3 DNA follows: TGTGCCAGCAGTGGTCACCTGAATGAAAAACTGTTTTTT.

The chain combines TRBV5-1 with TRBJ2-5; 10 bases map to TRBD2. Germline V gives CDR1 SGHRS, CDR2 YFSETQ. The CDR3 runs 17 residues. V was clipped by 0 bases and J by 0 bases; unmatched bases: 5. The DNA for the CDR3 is TGCGCCAGCAGCTTGGGTAGCGGGGGGACCAACCAAGAGACCCAGTACTTC. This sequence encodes CASSLGSGGTNQETQYF.

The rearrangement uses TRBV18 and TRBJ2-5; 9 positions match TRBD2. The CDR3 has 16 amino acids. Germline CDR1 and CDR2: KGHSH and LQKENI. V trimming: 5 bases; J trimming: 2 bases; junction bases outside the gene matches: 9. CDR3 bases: TGTGCCAGCTCAGCCTTAGCGGGGGCCGGGCAAGAGACCCAGTACTTC. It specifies CASSALAGAGQETQYF.

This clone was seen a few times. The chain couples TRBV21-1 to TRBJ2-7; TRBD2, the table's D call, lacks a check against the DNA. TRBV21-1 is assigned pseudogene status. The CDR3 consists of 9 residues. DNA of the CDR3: TGTGCCCCCCCGGGGGAGCAGTACTTC. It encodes CAPPGEQYF.

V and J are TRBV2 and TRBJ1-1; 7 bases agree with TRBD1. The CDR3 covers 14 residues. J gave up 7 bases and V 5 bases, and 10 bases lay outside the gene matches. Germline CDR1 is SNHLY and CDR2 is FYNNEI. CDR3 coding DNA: TGTGCCAGCAGTAAGAACACCGGGACAGATGAAGCTTTCTTT. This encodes CASSKNTGTDEAFF.

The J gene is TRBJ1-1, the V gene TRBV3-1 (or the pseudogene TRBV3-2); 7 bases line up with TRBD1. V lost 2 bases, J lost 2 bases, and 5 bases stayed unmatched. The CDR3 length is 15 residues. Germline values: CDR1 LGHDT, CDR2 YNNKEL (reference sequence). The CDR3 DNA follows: TGTGCCAGCAGCCAATGGGGACAGCCAAACACTGAAGCTTTCTTT. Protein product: CASSQWGQPNTEAFF.

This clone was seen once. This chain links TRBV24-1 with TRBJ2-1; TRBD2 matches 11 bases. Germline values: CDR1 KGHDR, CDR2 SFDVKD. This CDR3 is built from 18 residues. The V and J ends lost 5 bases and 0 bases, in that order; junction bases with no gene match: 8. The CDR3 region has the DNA TGTGCCACCAGTGGGAAGACTAGCGGGACCTACTCCTACAATGAGCAGTTCTTC. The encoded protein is CATSGKTSGTYSYNEQFF.

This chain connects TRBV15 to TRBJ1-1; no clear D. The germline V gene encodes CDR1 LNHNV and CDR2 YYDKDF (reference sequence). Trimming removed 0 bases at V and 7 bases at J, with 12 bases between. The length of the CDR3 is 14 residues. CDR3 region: CATSRDYTGGEAFF. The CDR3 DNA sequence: TGTGCCACCAGCAGAGATTATACGGGAGGTGAAGCTTTCTTT.

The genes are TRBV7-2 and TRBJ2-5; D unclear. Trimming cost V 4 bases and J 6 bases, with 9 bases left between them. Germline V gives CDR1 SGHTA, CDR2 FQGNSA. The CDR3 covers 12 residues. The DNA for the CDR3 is TGTGCCAGCAGCTCCCCCCCCCAGACCCAGTACTTC. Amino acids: CASSSPPQTQYF.

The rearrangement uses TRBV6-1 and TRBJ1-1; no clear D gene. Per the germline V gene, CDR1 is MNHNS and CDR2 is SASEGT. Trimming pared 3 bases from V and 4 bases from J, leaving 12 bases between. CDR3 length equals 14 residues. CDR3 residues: CASSDLVGGTEAFF. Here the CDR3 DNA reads TGTGCCAGCAGTGATCTTGTGGGCGGCACTGAAGCTTTCTTT.

The CDR3 region is CASSSGNTYEQYF. The CDR3 region has the DNA TGTGCCAGCAGCTCAGGTAACACCTACGAGCAGTACTTC. This chain joins TRBV7-3 and TRBJ2-7; D gene uncertain. This CDR3 comprises 13 residues. Germline CDR1 SGHTA, CDR2 FQGTGA. Trimming cost V 4 bases and J 2 bases, with 9 bases left between them.

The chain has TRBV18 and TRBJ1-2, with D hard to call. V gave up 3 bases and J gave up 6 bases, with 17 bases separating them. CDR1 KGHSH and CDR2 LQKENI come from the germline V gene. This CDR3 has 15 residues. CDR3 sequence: CASSPQPTAQDGYTF. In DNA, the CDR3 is TGTGCCAGCTCACCGCAACCGACGGCCCAGGATGGCTACACCTTC.

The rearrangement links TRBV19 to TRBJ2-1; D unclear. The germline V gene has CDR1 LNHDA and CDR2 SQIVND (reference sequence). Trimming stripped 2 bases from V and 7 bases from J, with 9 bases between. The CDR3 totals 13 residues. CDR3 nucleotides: TGTGCCAGTAGTATACGGGTCTGGAATGAGCAGTTCTTC. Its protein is CASSIRVWNEQFF.

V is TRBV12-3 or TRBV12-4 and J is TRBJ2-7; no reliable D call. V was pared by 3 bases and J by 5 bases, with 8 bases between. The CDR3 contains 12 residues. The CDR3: CASSLTFHEQYF. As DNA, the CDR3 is TGTGCCAGCAGTTTGACCTTCCACGAGCAGTACTTC.

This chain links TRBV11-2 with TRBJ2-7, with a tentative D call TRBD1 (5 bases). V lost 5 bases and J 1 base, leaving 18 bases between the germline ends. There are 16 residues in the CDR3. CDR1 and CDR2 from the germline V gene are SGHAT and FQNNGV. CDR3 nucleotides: TGTGCCAGCAGCCCGGGCGTCAGGGTCGGATCCTACGAGCAGTACTTC. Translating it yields CASSPGVRVGSYEQYF.